The rows below give T cell receptor beta chains drawn from one sample of a study of blood T cell repertoires in COVID-19. TCRdb keeps only in-frame clones here, not all; method: immunoSEQ multiplex PCR. The table lists approximately 250,000 clones, around 93% of them singletons. The sample consisted of PBMCs or T cells enriched from blood (not recorded which). Receptor source: a man aged 40-49 years who had been exposed to COVID-19. The CDR3 runs from the conserved cysteine through the conserved F or W. A D gene is named only where the DNA matches it firmly. A clone size is listed for some rows: how often the clone was seen (once, few, many), or a class if it is expanded.

15	TRBV6-2/TRBV6-3	-	TRBJ2-7	few	CASSPLTSNSYEQYF	TGTGCCAGCAGTCCCTTGACTTCAAACTCCTACGAGCAGTACTTC
15	TRBV9	TRBD1	TRBJ1-1	-	CASSVGTGGGTEAFF	TGTGCCAGCAGCGTGGGTACAGGGGGCGGAACTGAAGCTTTCTTT
13	TRBV9	TRBD1	TRBJ1-2	-	CASSRQGDGGYTF	TGTGCCAGCAGCCGACAGGGGGACGGTGGCTACACCTTC
18	TRBV27	TRBD2	TRBJ2-6	-	CASSLIPSGFSGANVLTF	TGTGCCAGCAGTTTAATTCCTAGCGGCTTCTCTGGGGCCAACGTCCTGACTTTC
17	TRBV7-2	TRBD1	TRBJ2-2	-	CASSPLRDRGHTGELFF	TGTGCCAGCAGCCCCCTCCGGGACAGGGGGCACACCGGGGAGCTGTTTTTT
12	TRBV20-1	-	TRBJ1-2	-	CSASLGEYGYTF	TGCAGTGCTAGTCTCGGGGAGTATGGCTACACCTTC
17	TRBV18	-	TRBJ1-3	-	CASSPRLETGSGNTIYF	TGTGCCAGCTCACCACGCTTAGAGACGGGCTCTGGAAACACCATATATTTT
13	TRBV30	-	TRBJ2-3	-	CAWSVLETDTQYF	TGTGCCTGGAGTGTACTAGAGACAGATACGCAGTATTTT
14	TRBV14	-	TRBJ1-1	-	CASSQGSGNTEAFF	TGTGCCAGCAGCCAAGGCTCGGGGAACACTGAAGCTTTCTTT
15	TRBV19	-	TRBJ1-5	-	CASSIDGGARQPQHF	TGTGCCAGTAGTATAGATGGGGGGGCGCGTCAGCCCCAGCATTTT
13	TRBV5-4	TRBD1	TRBJ2-5	-	CASSRDSQETQYF	TGTGCCAGCAGCCGGGACAGCCAAGAGACCCAGTACTTC
16	TRBV5-5	-	TRBJ1-1	-	CASSFLVGSGNTEAFF	TGTGCCAGCAGCTTTTTAGTGGGGAGCGGGAACACTGAAGCTTTCTTT
15	TRBV18	TRBD1	TRBJ2-7	-	CASSPSDRTPYEQYF	TGTGCCAGCTCACCTTCGGACAGGACTCCTTACGAGCAGTACTTC
13	TRBV12-3/TRBV12-4	-	TRBJ1-5	-	CASSFSGFRPQHF	TGTGCCAGCAGTTTCTCCGGTTTTCGGCCCCAGCATTTT
16	TRBV5-4	TRBD1	TRBJ2-1	-	CASSPGPGQGINEQFF	TGTGCCAGCAGCCCAGGACCGGGACAGGGGATCAATGAGCAGTTCTTC
16	TRBV24-1	TRBD2	TRBJ2-3	-	CATSDAGLPFTDTQYF	TGTGCCACCAGTGATGCGGGACTACCTTTCACAGATACGCAGTATTTT
18	TRBV3-1/TRBV3-2	TRBD2	TRBJ2-5	-	CASSQTGRGRGGSETQYF	TGTGCCAGCAGCCAAACGGGAAGAGGGAGGGGAGGGTCAGAGACCCAGTACTTC